The clone carrying this TCR beta chain has just one count. This record comes from a study of siplizumab effects on memory and regulatory T cells. The assay was immunoSEQ multiplex PCR, and TCRdb's table has in-frame clones only and misses some. The sample holds tens of thousands of clones; about 96% are singletons and the top ten take 0.025% to 0.035%. The origin of this receptor is a human donor in good health. The sequenced sample was naive CD4+ T cells sorted from blood.

The CDR3 spells CASSQDRSSETQYF. The CDR3 nucleotides are TGCGCCAGCAGCCAAGATCGAAGTTCAGAGACCCAGTACTTC. The V gene is TRBV4-1, the J gene TRBJ2-5; D is undetermined. CDR1 is MGHRA and CDR2 is YSYEKL in the germline V gene. There are 14 residues in the CDR3. Trimming stripped 0 bases from V and 4 bases from J, with 9 bases between.